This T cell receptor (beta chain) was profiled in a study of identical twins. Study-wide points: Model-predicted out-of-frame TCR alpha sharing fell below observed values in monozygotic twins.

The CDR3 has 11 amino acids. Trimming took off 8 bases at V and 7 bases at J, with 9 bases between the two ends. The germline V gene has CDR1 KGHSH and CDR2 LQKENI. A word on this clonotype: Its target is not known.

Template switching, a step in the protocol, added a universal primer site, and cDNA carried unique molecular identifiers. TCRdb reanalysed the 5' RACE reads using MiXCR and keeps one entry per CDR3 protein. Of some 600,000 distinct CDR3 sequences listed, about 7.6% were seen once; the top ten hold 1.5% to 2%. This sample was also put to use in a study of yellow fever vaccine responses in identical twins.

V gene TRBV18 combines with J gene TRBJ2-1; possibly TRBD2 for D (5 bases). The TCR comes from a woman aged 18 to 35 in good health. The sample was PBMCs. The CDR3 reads CASQLGNEQFF. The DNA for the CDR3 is TGTGCCAGCCAACTAGGGAATGAGCAGTTCTTC.